Reported below is one T cell receptor (beta chain). The data were obtained in a study of shared clonotypes between healthy human individuals. The CDR3 is made up of 15 amino acids. Germline CDR1 and CDR2: SGHRS and YFSETQ. The V and J ends lost 0 bases and 5 bases respectively, with 15 bases between them. Here immunoSEQ multiplex PCR was the method, and the copy in TCRdb shows in-frame clones only, minus some. The sample lists hundreds of thousands of clones, under 80% occurring once. Sequenced: memory CD4+ T cells sorted from blood. As to subset: CD45RA-negative fraction. V usage is TRBV5-1 and J usage is TRBJ2-7, with D tentatively TRBD2 (5 bases). The sequence derives from a woman aged 25-40 years in good health. DNA of the CDR3: TGCGCCAGCAGCTTGGAAACACTGGGAGTTCACGAGCAGTACTTC. Amino acid sequence: CASSLETLGVHEQYF.